The 19 T cell receptor beta chains listed next were all sequenced from one sample in a study of blood T cells in healthy people across ages. The authors ran a second PCR of 7 to 11 cycles using a sample-barcoded 5' primer and a J-beta primer mix. TCRdb used MiXCR to reprocess the 5' RACE reads, holding one entry per CDR3 protein. The table lists about 620,000 distinct CDR3 sequences, 20% to 25% of them singletons, with 3% to 4.5% in the top ten. The sequencing input was blood. Receptors originate from an older man in good health.

CDR3 in DNA: TGCGCCAGCAGCCAAGATGTGGGGGTGGGGCAGTACTTC. This sequence encodes CASSQDVGVGQYF. This chain links TRBV4-3 with TRBJ2-5; D could derive from TRBD1 or TRBD2 (5 bases each). Germline V gene data show CDR1 as LGHNA and CDR2 as YSLEER. V lost 0 bases and J 11 bases, leaving 13 bases between the germline ends. CDR3 size: 13 residues.

This clonotype was counted a few times. This sequence joins TRBV29-1 and TRBJ2-7, with 10 bases fitting TRBD2. Germline CDR1 reads SQVTM; CDR2 reads ANQGSEA. V shed 4 bases, J shed 7 bases, and the junction held 4 bases outside the gene matches. The CDR3 runs to 12 residues. CDR3 residues: CSVGGLAEEQYF. CDR3 coding DNA: TGCAGCGTTGGAGGACTAGCGGAAGAGCAGTACTTC.

This clonotype was counted a few times. This sequence joins TRBV6-1 and TRBJ2-2; TRBD1 or TRBD2 may be the D gene (5 bases each). The CDR3 extends over 15 amino acids. Trimming took 4 bases from V and 3 from J, leaving 12 bases between them. Germline V gene lookup returns CDR1 MNHNS and CDR2 SASEGT. The DNA for the CDR3 is TGTGCCAGCAGTGTAGGGGACCGTTACACCGGGGAGCTGTTTTTT. This gives the protein CASSVGDRYTGELFF.

The V call is TRBV5-1, the J call TRBJ1-4, with 11 bases matching TRBD1. Unmatched junction bases numbered 13, after V lost 4 bases and J lost 8 bases. CDR1 SGHRS and CDR2 YFSETQ come from the germline V gene. The CDR3 spans 17 residues. CDR3 amino acids: CASSEGQGAYSREKLFF. In nucleotides, the CDR3 is TGCGCCAGCAGCGAAGGACAGGGGGCGTATTCGCGCGAAAAACTGTTTTTT.

The chain joins TRBV3-1 to TRBJ1-5; no clear D. This CDR3 has 12 residues. The germline V gene encodes CDR1 LGHDT and CDR2 YNNKEL (reference sequence). V was pared by 1 base and J by 6 bases, with 4 bases between. The CDR3 region has the DNA TGTGCCAGCAGCCAAGTTGGTCAGCCCCAGCATTTT. Residues: CASSQVGQPQHF.

About this clonotype: The germline gene is not matched at one end of the junction; a read error may be the cause. The V gene is TRBV7-7, the J gene TRBJ2-1; 8 positions agree with TRBD2. Per the germline V gene, CDR1 is SSHAT and CDR2 is FNYEAQ (reference sequence). CDR3 size: 14 residues. CDR3 bases: TGTGCTAGCAGCCATAGCGGGAATGGGAATGAGCAGTTCTTC. This codes for CASSHSGNGNEQFF.

This clonotype was counted between two and nine times. The V and J genes are TRBV10-3 and TRBJ1-5, with 11 bases lining up with TRBD1. There are 15 residues in the CDR3. Germline V gene data show CDR1 as ENHRY and CDR2 as SYGVKD. The V segment lost 4 bases and the J segment 5 bases; nucleotides outside the gene matches: 4. Here the CDR3 reads CAISVGQGAHQPQHF. The CDR3 DNA is TGTGCCATCAGTGTTGGACAGGGGGCCCATCAGCCCCAGCATTTT.

This clonotype was counted only a few times. The chain recombines TRBV27 with TRBJ1-1; tentatively, D is TRBD1 (5 bases). The CDR3 extends over 14 amino acids. The germline V gene has CDR1 MNHEY and CDR2 SMNVEV (reference sequence). Trimming left V 3 bases short and J 4 bases short, with 12 bases between. The CDR3 nucleotides read TGTGCCAGCAGTTTTTCAGGGATGGGCACTGAAGCTTTCTTT. This codes for CASSFSGMGTEAFF.

V gene TRBV20-1 combines with J gene TRBJ2-7; 9 bases match TRBD2. Germline V gene data show CDR1 as DFQATT and CDR2 as SNEGSKA (reference sequence). With V trimmed by 3 bases and J by 7 bases, 10 bases remained unmatched. The CDR3 is 14 amino acids. The CDR3: CSARGPSGEGEQYF. In DNA, the CDR3 is TGCAGTGCTAGGGGCCCTAGCGGGGAGGGTGAGCAGTACTTC.

V gene TRBV12-3 or TRBV12-4 combines with J gene TRBJ1-5; D might be TRBD1 (5 bases). Trimming cost V 1 base and J 3 bases, with 10 bases left between them. CDR3 length: 15 amino acids. This CDR3 reads CASSLGGAANQPQHF. The CDR3 region has the DNA TGTGCCAGCAGTTTAGGGGGCGCAGCCAATCAGCCCCAGCATTTT.

This clonotype came up a few times. This rearrangement joins TRBV20-1 to TRBJ2-5; D possibly matches TRBD1 or TRBD2 (6 bases each). The CDR3 runs to 15 residues. V dropped 4 bases and J dropped 5 bases, with 20 bases sitting between them. The germline gives CDR1 DFQATT, CDR2 SNEGSKA (reference sequence). The DNA for the CDR3 is TGCAGTGCTAAGGAACCCAGGGGCGCGGGGGAGACCCAGTACTTC. It translates to CSAKEPRGAGETQYF.

The sample holds a few counts of this clonotype. The chain uses TRBV11-2 and TRBJ2-7; 8 nucleotides line up with TRBD2. Per germline, CDR1 SGHAT and CDR2 FQNNGV. J was trimmed by 7 bases and V by 1 base; bases with no gene match: 9. The CDR3 loop spans 15 amino acids. The CDR3 spells CASSLARLATGEQYF. CDR3 in DNA: TGTGCCAGCAGCTTAGCCCGACTAGCGACGGGGGAGCAGTACTTC.

There are many counts of this clonotype. This sequence joins TRBV28 and TRBJ1-2; 8 bases agree with TRBD1. CDR3 length: 17 residues. Germline CDR1 MDHEN, CDR2 SYDVKM. J gave up 3 bases and V 5 bases, and 14 bases lay outside the gene matches. CDR3 DNA: TGTGCCAGCAGTCGGAACGGGAGGACAGGGAGGGACTATGGCTACACCTTC. As protein: CASSRNGRTGRDYGYTF.

This clonotype showed up many times. The CDR3 DNA reads TGTGCCAGCAGTTCTGGGGGTGCATTGACCCAGTACTTC. Its protein product is CASSSGGALTQYF. The rearrangement links TRBV12-3 or TRBV12-4 to TRBJ2-5; D tentatively fits TRBD1 or TRBD2 (5 bases each). Trimming removed 4 bases from V and 7 bases from J, with 13 bases in between. This CDR3 is 13 amino acids long.

This clonotype was seen a few times. The rearrangement joins TRBV3-1 to TRBJ1-5; 9 bases align to TRBD1. The CDR3 has 14 residues. Trimming took 1 base from V and 5 from J; bases not matched to a gene: 0. CDR1 is LGHDT and CDR2 is YNNKEL in the germline V gene (reference sequence). CDR3 residues: CASSQGTGDQPQHF. CDR3 nucleotide sequence: TGTGCCAGCAGCCAAGGGACAGGGGATCAGCCCCAGCATTTT.

This clonotype was seen a few times. CDR3 nucleotide sequence: TGTGCCATCAGGGGGCCTGGCAACACTGAAGCTTTCTTT. Protein sequence: CAIRGPGNTEAFF. The chain joins TRBV10-3 to TRBJ1-1, with D perhaps TRBD1 (5 bases). The V end lost 6 bases, the J end lost 2 bases, and 10 bases lay between the germline ends. Germline CDR1 and CDR2: ENHRY and SYGVKD. This CDR3 is built from 13 residues.

A few counts support this clonotype. The CDR3 DNA reads as TGCGCCAGCAGCCAAGAAGTTACGAGGACGGGGGATACGCAGTATTTT. It yields the protein CASSQEVTRTGDTQYF. The V call is TRBV4-1, the J call TRBJ2-3; D may be TRBD2 (5 bases). The ends were cut back, 0 bases at V and 6 bases at J, with 16 bases in the middle. Germline CDR1 MGHRA, CDR2 YSYEKL. The CDR3 covers 16 residues.

This clonotype has only a few counts. CDR3 nucleotide sequence: TGCGCCAGCAGCGCCGACTCTGGGGCCAACGTCCTGACTTTC. Translation gives CASSADSGANVLTF. This chain connects TRBV5-1 to TRBJ2-6; D unclear. The CDR3 totals 14 residues. Germline lookup yields CDR1 SGHRS and CDR2 YFSETQ. V was clipped by 4 bases and J by 0 bases, with 5 bases between them.

The CDR3: CASRGTGRYNEQFF. As DNA, the CDR3 is TGTGCCAGCAGGGGGACAGGGAGGTACAATGAGCAGTTCTTC. This chain connects TRBV28 to TRBJ2-1, with 9 bases fitting TRBD1. J was trimmed by 4 bases and V by 6 bases; bases with no gene match: 4. CDR3 size: 14 residues. Germline CDR1 reads MDHEN; CDR2 reads SYDVKM.